Each of the 14 T cell receptor beta chains below was sequenced from the same sample in a study of Ad26.COV2.S vaccination and SARS-CoV-2 variants. Stated treatment: about 20 received Ad26.COV2.S at low or high dose, single or two shots; roughly five received placebo; per-sample allocation not given. Material that was analyzed had been drawn on day 63 after the first vaccine or placebo injection. TCRdb's table, derived via immunoSEQ multiplex PCR, lists solely in-frame clones and lacks some. The sample shows about 680,000 clones, 89% of them seen only once. Sequenced material: peripheral blood, taken in a trial of Ad26.COV2.S vaccine versus placebo. All receptors derive from a person between 18 and 65 years old who received the Ad26.COV2.S COVID-19 vaccine or a placebo.

This clone was counted a single time. This rearrangement joins TRBV29-1 to TRBJ1-1, with D hard to call. The CDR3 sequence is 15 residues long. Trimming stripped 2 bases from V and 0 bases from J, with 13 bases between. Germline V gene sequence: CDR1 SQVTM, CDR2 ANQGSEA. The CDR3 DNA follows: TGCAGCGTTGAATCTATACGGACTCTGAACACTGAAGCTTTCTTT. Its translation: CSVESIRTLNTEAFF.

V usage is TRBV7-9 and J usage is TRBJ2-1, with 7 bases that match TRBD1. The CDR3 is 18 amino acids. The germline CDR1 and CDR2 sequences are SEHNR and FQNEAQ (reference sequence). V trimming: 2 bases; J trimming: 2 bases; junction bases outside the gene matches: 12. CDR3 DNA sequence: TGTGCCAGCAGCTTACAGTTCAGGGGGACAGCAACCTACAATGAGCAGTTCTTC. This gives the protein CASSLQFRGTATYNEQFF.

This clone appeared once. The chain joins TRBV19 to TRBJ2-1; weak D call: TRBD1 (5 bases). V lost 4 bases to trimming and J lost 6 bases, with 13 bases between them. This CDR3 is 14 amino acids long. The germline gives CDR1 LNHDA, CDR2 SQIVND (reference sequence). The CDR3 spells CASSTVTASNEQFF. The CDR3 nucleotides are TGTGCCAGTAGTACGGTGACAGCGAGCAATGAGCAGTTCTTC.

The chain is built from TRBV5-1 and TRBJ2-5; D gene ambiguous. This CDR3 region has 14 residues. Germline V gene lookup returns CDR1 SGHRS and CDR2 YFSETQ. The germline V and J ends were trimmed by 4 bases and 5 bases, with 15 bases remaining between them. Here the CDR3 DNA reads TGCGCCAGCAGCGAGTCCCTAAAAGTGGAGACCCAGTACTTC. It codes for CASSESLKVETQYF. Full variable domain (remainder filled in from reference TRBV5-1 and TRBJ2-5): KAGVTQTPRYLIKTRGQQVTLSCSPISGHRSVSWYQQTPGQGLQFLFEYFSETQRNKGNFPGRFSGRQFSNSRSEMNVSTLELGDSALYLCASSESLKVETQYFGPGTRLLVL.

The V call is TRBV15, the J call TRBJ2-1, with 8 positions matching TRBD2. The CDR3 extends over 15 amino acids. Unmatched junction bases numbered 7, after V lost 1 base and J lost 8 bases. Germline V gene sequence: CDR1 LNHNV, CDR2 YYDKDF (reference sequence). DNA of the CDR3: TGTGCCACCAGCAGAGTTCTAGCGGGCGGTCATGAGCAGTTCTTC. Translating gives CATSRVLAGGHEQFF.

This clone was recorded at least ten times. The V call is TRBV6-4, the J call TRBJ2-3, with D tentatively TRBD1 (6 bases). The CDR3 runs 15 residues. Germline V gene data show CDR1 as MRHNA and CDR2 as SNTAGT. V dropped 3 bases and J dropped 4 bases, with 14 bases sitting between them. CDR3 protein: CASSESQGKADTQYF. CDR3 nucleotides: TGTGCCAGCAGTGAGTCGCAGGGGAAGGCAGATACGCAGTATTTT.

The count of this clone is one. The V and J genes are TRBV19 and TRBJ1-3; weak D call: TRBD1 (6 bases). The CDR3 is 15 residues long. Deletions cut 7 bases from V and 1 base from J, with 14 bases between. CDR1 LNHDA and CDR2 SQIVND come from the germline V gene (reference sequence). CDR3 sequence: CASITGHQSGNTIYF. The DNA for the CDR3 is TGTGCCAGTATCACGGGACACCAGTCTGGAAACACCATATATTTT.

V gene TRBV4-2 combines with J gene TRBJ1-2; TRBD1 is a possible D gene (5 bases). Germline V CDR1 and CDR2: LGHNA, YNFKEQ. V lost 0 bases and J lost 6, with 14 bases in between. The CDR3 is 15 amino acids. CDR3 nucleotides: TGTGCCAGCAGCCAAGATCCTGGGGGGGAGAATGGCTACACCTTC. Amino acids: CASSQDPGGENGYTF.

The V gene is TRBV5-1, the J gene TRBJ1-2; unclear D gene. CDR3 length: 13 residues. V was pared by 4 bases and J by 4 bases, with 11 bases between. The germline V gene has CDR1 SGHRS and CDR2 YFSETQ. CDR3 protein: CASSQDTSYGYTF. CDR3 nucleotides: TGCGCCAGCAGCCAAGACACGAGCTATGGCTACACCTTC.

This clone has just one count. The chain has TRBV7-2 and TRBJ1-1; 8 bases are a match to TRBD1. Germline lookup yields CDR1 SGHTA and CDR2 FQGNSA. Trimming cost V 5 bases and J 8 bases; bases outside gene matches: 7. The CDR3 consists of 13 residues. The CDR3 reads CASSPWTGTEAFF. The CDR3 nucleotides read TGTGCCAGCAGCCCCTGGACAGGGACCGAAGCTTTCTTT.

The chain is built from TRBV2 and TRBJ1-6; 7 bases align to TRBD1. The CDR3 runs to 14 residues. Germline-derived CDR1 and CDR2 are SNHLY and FYNNEI. The ends lost 5 bases at V and 6 bases at J; junction bases unmatched: 4. The CDR3 loop is CASSQQGFNSPLHF. The CDR3 DNA reads as TGTGCCAGCAGTCAACAGGGGTTTAATTCACCCCTCCACTTT. Filled out from reference TRBV2 and TRBJ1-6, the complete variable domain reads EPEVTQTPSHQVTQMGQEVILRCVPISNHLYFYWYRQILGQKVEFLVSFYNNEISEKSEIFDDQFSVERPDGSNFTLKIRSTKLEDSAMYFCASSQQGFNSPLHFGNGTRLTVT.

The chain employs TRBV10-3 and TRBJ2-7, with 8 bases lining up with TRBD1. V dropped 6 bases and J dropped 6; count of bases not matched to a gene: 7. The CDR3 loop spans 13 amino acids. CDR1 ENHRY and CDR2 SYGVKD come from the germline V gene. CDR3 protein: CAISDRGVGEQYF. CDR3 coding DNA: TGTGCCATCAGCGACAGGGGAGTGGGCGAGCAGTACTTC.

This clone showed up just a few times. The chain has TRBV9 and TRBJ2-2; possibly TRBD2 for D (5 bases). Trimming took off 2 bases at V and 9 bases at J, with 8 bases between the two ends. CDR3 size: 12 residues. The germline gives CDR1 SGDLS, CDR2 YYNGEE. Here the CDR3 DNA reads TGTGCCAGCAGCGTGGACTTTAGGGAGCTGTTTTTT. Its translation is CASSVDFRELFF.

The genes are TRBV9 and TRBJ1-2; perhaps TRBD1 as D (5 bases). Trimming removed 5 bases from V and 5 bases from J, with 13 bases in between. Germline V gene sequence: CDR1 SGDLS, CDR2 YYNGEE. The length of the CDR3 is 13 residues. This CDR3 is CASRRGLWYGYTF. The CDR3 DNA follows: TGTGCCAGCAGGAGGGGACTTTGGTATGGCTACACCTTC.